This T cell receptor beta chain was obtained from a study of blood T cell repertoires in COVID-19. Study summary: Sites in the United States, Italy and Spain provided acute and convalescent COVID-19 samples. Sources were T cells, B-cell-depleted T cells, or PBMCs; the material itself was cDNA or gDNA.

In the study's own analysis: Scientists estimated how many nucleated cells there were by amplifying reference gene primers. Profiled with immunoSEQ multiplex PCR; TCRdb holds only in-frame clones, not every one. That table is the source of V, J and clone size, and D and trimming were worked out from the DNA. The table records 30,000 to 40,000 clones, 87% of them present only once. Trimming shortened V by 4 bases and J by 0 bases, and 11 bases separated the two germline ends. The germline CDR1 and CDR2 sequences are MGHDK and SYGVNS. The CDR3 contains 15 residues. The V call is TRBV25-1, the J call TRBJ2-3; weak D call: TRBD1 (6 bases). The sequencing input was peripheral blood. The clonotype comes from a man in his fifties or sixties with active or convalescent COVID-19. The chain's CDR3 is CASSVRGLSTDTQYF. CDR3 DNA sequence: TGTGCCAGCAGTGTCAGGGGTCTGAGCACAGATACGCAGTATTTT.